The T cell receptor beta chain described here comes from a study of CD8 T cells in Susac syndrome. With random hexamers, 0.5 to 1 ug RNA was reverse transcribed. TCRdb fed the immunoSEQ multiplex PCR reads into MiXCR, producing one record per CDR3 protein. The sample lists about 140,000 distinct CDR3 sequences, roughly 95% occurring once. The receptor was derived from a human donor with multiple sclerosis. Sequenced: CD4+ T cells from PBMCs.

The CDR3 DNA reads TGTGCCAGCAGTTACTCGGAGGGGGCTAGCACTGAAGCTTTCTTT. Amino acids: CASSYSEGASTEAFF. The chain carries TRBV6-5 and TRBJ1-1; 7 bases align to TRBD1. The CDR3 totals 15 residues. V gave up 0 bases and J gave up 4 bases; unmatched junction bases: 5. CDR1 and CDR2 from the germline V gene are MNHEY and SVGAGI.